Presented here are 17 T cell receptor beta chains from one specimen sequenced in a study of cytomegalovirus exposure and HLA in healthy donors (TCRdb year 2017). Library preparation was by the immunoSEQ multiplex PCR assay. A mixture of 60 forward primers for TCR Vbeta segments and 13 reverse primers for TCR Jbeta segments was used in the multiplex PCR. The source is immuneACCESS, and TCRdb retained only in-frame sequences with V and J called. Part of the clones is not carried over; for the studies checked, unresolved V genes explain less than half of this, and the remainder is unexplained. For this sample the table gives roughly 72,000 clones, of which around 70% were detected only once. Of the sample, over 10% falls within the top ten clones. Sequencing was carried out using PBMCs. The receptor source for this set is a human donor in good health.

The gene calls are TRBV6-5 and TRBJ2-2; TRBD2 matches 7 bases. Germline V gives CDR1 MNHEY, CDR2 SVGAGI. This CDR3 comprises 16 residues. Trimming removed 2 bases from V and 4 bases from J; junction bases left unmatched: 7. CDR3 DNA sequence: TGTGCCAGCAGTTACGGGGAGGGATCGAGCACCGGGGAGCTGTTTTTT. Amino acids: CASSYGEGSSTGELFF.

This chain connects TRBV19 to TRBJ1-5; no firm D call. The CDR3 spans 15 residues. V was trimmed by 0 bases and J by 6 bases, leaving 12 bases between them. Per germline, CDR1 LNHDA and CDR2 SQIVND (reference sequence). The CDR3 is CASSIEATGSQPQHF. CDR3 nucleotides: TGTGCCAGTAGTATAGAAGCTACGGGAAGTCAGCCCCAGCATTTT. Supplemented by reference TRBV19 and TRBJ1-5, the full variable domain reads DGGITQSPKYLFRKEGQNVTLSCEQNLNHDAMYWYRQDPGQGLRLIYYSQIVNDFQKGDIAEGYSVSREKKESFPLTVTSAQKNPTAFYLCASSIEATGSQPQHFGDGTRLSIL.

The CDR3 DNA reads as TGTGCCATCAGTGCCGGGACTAGCGTCTACAATGAGCAGTTCTTC. Translating gives CAISAGTSVYNEQFF. This chain uses TRBV10-3 with TRBJ2-1; 10 nucleotides line up with TRBD2. J lost 3 bases, V lost 4 bases, and 3 bases had no gene match. The CDR3 is made up of 15 amino acids. Per the germline V gene, CDR1 is ENHRY and CDR2 is SYGVKD.

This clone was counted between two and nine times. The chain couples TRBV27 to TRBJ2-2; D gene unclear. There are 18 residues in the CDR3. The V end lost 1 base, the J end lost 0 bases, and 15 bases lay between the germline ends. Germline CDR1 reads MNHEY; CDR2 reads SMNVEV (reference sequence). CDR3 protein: CASSLWQVPLANTGELFF. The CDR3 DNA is TGTGCCAGCAGTTTATGGCAGGTCCCCCTCGCGAACACCGGGGAGCTGTTTTTT.

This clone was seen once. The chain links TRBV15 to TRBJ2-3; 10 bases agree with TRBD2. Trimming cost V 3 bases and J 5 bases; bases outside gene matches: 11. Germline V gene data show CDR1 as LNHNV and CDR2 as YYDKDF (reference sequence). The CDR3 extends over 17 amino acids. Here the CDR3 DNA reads TGTGCCACCAGCAGCCCCCTAGCGGGAGTCTGGGGAGATACGCAGTATTTT. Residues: CATSSPLAGVWGDTQYF.

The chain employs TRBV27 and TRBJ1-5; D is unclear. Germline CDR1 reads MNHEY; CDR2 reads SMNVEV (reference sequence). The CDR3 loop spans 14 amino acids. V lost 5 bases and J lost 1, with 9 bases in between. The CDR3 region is CASSRTYSNQPQHF. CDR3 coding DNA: TGTGCCAGCAGTCGGACTTACAGCAATCAGCCCCAGCATTTT.

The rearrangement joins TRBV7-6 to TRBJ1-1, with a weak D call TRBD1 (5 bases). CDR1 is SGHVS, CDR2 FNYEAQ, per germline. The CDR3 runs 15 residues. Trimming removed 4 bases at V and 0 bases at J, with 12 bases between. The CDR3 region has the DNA TGTGCCAGCAGCTCCTTGGGGGGAATGAACACTGAAGCTTTCTTT. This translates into CASSSLGGMNTEAFF. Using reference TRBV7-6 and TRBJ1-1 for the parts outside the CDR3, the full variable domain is GAGVSQSPRYKVTKRGQDVALRCDPISGHVSLYWYRQALGQGPEFLTYFNYEAQQDKSGLPNDRFSAERPEGSISTLTIQRTEQRDSAMYRCASSSLGGMNTEAFFGQGTRLTVV.

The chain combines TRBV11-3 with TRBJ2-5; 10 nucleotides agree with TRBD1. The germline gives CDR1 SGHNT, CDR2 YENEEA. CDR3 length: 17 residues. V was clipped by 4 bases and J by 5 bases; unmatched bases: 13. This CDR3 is CASSSGPGTGEGETQYF. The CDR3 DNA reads TGTGCCAGCAGCTCCGGTCCCGGGACAGGGGAGGGCGAGACCCAGTACTTC.

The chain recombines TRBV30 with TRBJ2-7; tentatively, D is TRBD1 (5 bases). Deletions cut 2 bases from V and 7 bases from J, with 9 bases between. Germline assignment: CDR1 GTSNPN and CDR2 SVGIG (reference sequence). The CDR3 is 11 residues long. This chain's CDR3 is CAWSTPGEQYF. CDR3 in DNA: TGTGCCTGGAGTACCCCAGGGGAGCAGTACTTC.

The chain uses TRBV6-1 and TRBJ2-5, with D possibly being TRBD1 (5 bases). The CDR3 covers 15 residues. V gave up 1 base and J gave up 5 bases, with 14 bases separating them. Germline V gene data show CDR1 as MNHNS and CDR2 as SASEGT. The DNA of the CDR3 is TGTGCCAGCAGTGAAGATGCCAGGGCGTGGGAGACCCAGTACTTC. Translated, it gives CASSEDARAWETQYF.

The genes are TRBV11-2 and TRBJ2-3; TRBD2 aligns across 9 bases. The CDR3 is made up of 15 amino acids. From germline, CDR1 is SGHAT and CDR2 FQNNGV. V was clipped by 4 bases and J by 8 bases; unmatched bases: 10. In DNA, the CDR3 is TGTGCCAGCAGCTCCTTCGGCGGGAGGGAAGTTACGCAGTATTTT. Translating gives CASSSFGGREVTQYF.

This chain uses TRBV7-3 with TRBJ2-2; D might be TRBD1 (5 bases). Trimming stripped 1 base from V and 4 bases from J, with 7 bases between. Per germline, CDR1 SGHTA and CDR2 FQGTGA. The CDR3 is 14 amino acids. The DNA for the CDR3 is TGTGCCAGCAGCTTAAGTCAGGGCACCGGGGAGCTGTTTTTT. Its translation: CASSLSQGTGELFF. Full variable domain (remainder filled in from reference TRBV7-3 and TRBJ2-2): GAGVSQTPSNKVTEKGKYVELRCDPISGHTALYWYRQSLGQGPEFLIYFQGTGAADDSGLPNDRFFAVRPEGSVSTLKIQRTERGDSAVYLCASSLSQGTGELFFGEGSRLTVL.

The CDR3 coding sequence is TGTGCCAGCTCACCCGGTGCCCCTAATTTGAACACTGAAGCTTTCTTT. Its translation is CASSPGAPNLNTEAFF. V gene TRBV18 combines with J gene TRBJ1-1; D remains unclear. The germline V gene has CDR1 KGHSH and CDR2 LQKENI. The germline V and J ends were trimmed by 3 bases and 0 bases, with 14 bases remaining between them. The CDR3 length is 16 residues.

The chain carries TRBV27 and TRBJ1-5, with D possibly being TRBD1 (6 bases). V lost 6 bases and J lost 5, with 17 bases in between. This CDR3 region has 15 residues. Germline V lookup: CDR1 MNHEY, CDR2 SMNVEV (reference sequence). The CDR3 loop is CASREQGLGDQPQHF. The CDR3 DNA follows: TGTGCCAGCAGGGAACAGGGTTTGGGGGATCAGCCCCAGCATTTT.

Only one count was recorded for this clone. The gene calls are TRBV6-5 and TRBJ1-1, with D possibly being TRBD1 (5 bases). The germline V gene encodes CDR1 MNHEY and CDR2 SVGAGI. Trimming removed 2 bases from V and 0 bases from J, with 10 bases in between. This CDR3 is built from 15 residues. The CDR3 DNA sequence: TGTGCCAGCAGTTACGGAGGGACGGTGAACACTGAAGCTTTCTTT. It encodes CASSYGGTVNTEAFF.

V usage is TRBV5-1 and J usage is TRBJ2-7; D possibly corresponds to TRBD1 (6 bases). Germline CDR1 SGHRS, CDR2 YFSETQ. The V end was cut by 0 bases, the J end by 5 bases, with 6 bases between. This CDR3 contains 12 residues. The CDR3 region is CASSLGQDEQYF. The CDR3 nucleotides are TGCGCCAGCAGCTTGGGACAGGACGAGCAGTACTTC.

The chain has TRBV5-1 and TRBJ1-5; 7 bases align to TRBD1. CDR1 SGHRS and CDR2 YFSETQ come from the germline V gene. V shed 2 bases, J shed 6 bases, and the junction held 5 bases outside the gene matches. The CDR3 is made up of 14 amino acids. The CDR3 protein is CASSFGQAGQPQHF. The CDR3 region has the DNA TGCGCCAGCAGCTTTGGACAGGCGGGTCAGCCCCAGCATTTT.